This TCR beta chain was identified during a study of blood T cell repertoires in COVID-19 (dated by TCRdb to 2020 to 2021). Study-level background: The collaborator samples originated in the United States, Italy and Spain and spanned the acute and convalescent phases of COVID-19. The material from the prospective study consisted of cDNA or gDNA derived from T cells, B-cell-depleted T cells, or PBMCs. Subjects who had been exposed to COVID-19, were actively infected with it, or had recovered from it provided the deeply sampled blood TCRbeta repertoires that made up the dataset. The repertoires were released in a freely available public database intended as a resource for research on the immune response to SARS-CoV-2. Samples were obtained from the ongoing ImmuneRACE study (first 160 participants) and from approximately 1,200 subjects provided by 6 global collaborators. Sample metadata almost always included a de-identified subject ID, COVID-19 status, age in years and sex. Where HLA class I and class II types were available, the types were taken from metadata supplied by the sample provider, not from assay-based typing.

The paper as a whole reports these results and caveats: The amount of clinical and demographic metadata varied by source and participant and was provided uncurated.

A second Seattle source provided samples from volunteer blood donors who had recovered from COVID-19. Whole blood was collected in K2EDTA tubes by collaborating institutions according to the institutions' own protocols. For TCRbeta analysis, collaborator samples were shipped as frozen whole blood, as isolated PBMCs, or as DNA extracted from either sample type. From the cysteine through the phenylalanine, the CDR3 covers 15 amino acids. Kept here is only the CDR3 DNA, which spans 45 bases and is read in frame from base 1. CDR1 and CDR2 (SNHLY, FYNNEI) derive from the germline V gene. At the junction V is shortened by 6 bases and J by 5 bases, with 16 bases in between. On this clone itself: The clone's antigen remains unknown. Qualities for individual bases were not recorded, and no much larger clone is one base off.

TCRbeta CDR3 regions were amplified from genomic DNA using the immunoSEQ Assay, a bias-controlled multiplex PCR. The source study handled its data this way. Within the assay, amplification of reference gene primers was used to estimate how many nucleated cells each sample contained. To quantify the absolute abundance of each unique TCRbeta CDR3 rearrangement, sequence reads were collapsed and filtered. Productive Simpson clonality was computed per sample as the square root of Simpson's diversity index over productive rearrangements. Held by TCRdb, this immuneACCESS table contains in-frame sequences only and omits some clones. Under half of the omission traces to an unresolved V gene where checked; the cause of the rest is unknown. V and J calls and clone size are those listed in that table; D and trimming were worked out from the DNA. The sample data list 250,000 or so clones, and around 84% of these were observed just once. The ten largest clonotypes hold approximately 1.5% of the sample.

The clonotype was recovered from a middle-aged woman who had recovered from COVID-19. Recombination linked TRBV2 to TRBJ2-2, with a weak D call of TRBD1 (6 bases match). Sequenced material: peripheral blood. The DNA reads TGTGCCAGCAGCCACAGGGAATCGGGAACCGGGGAGCTGTTTTTT. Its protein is CASSHRESGTGELFF.